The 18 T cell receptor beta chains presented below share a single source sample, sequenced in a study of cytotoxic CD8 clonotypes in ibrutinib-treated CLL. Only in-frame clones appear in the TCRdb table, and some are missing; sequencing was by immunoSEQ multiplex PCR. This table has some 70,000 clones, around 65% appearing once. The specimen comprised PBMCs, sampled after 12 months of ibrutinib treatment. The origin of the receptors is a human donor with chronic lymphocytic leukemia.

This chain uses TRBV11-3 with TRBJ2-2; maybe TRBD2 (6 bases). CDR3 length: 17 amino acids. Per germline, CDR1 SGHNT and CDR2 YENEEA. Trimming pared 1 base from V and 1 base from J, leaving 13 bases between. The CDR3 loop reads CASSLGRGLGNTGELFF. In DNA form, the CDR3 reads TGTGCCAGCAGCTTAGGGCGGGGACTGGGGAACACCGGGGAGCTGTTTTTT. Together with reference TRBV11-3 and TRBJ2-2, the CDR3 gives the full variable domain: EAGVVQSPRYKIIEKKQPVAFWCNPISGHNTLYWYLQNLGQGPELLIRYENEEAVDDSQLPKDRFSAERLKGVDSTLKIQPAELGDSAVYLCASSLGRGLGNTGELFFGEGSRLTVL.

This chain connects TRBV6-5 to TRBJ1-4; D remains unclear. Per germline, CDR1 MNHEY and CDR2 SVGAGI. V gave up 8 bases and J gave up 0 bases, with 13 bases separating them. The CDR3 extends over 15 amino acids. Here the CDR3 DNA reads TGTGCCAGCCGAAGAGGTGCCGCAACTAATGAAAAACTGTTTTTT. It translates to CASRRGAATNEKLFF.

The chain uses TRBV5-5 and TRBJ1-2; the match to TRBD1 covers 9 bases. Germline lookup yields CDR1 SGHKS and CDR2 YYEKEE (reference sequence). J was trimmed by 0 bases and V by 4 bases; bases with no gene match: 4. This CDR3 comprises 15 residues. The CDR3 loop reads CASSVGTGPNYGYTF. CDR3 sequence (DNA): TGTGCCAGCAGCGTAGGGACAGGGCCTAACTATGGCTACACCTTC.

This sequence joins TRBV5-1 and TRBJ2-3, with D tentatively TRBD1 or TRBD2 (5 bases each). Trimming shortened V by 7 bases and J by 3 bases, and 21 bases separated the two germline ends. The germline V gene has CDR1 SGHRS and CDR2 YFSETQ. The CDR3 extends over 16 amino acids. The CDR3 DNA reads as TGCGCCAGCGCCATAGGTGGGGGAGTGAGGACAGATACGCAGTATTTT. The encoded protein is CASAIGGGVRTDTQYF.

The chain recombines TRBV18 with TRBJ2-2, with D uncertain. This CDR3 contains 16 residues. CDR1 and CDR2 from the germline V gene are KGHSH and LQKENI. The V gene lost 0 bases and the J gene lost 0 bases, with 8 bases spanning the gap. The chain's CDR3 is CASSPPVGPNTGELFF. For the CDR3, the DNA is TGTGCCAGCTCACCACCCGTAGGGCCGAACACCGGGGAGCTGTTTTTT.

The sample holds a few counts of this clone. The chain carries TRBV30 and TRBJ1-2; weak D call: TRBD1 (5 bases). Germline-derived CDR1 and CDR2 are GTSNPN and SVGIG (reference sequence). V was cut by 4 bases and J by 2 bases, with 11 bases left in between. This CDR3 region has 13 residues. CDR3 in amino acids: CAWNPGPNYGYTF. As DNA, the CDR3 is TGTGCCTGGAATCCGGGGCCAAACTATGGCTACACCTTC.

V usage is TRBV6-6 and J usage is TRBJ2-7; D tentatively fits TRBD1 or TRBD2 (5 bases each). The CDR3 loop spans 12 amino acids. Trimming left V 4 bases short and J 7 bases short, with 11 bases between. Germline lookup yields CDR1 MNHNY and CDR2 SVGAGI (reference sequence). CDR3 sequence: CASSSGLGEQYF. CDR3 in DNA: TGTGCCAGCAGTTCGGGGCTGGGGGAGCAGTACTTC.

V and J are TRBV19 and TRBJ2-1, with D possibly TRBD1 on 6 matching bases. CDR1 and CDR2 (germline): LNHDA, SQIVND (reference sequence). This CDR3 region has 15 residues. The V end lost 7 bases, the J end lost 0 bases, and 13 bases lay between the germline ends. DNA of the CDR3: TGTGCCAGTACAAAAGGACAGAGCTCCTACAATGAGCAGTTCTTC. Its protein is CASTKGQSSYNEQFF.

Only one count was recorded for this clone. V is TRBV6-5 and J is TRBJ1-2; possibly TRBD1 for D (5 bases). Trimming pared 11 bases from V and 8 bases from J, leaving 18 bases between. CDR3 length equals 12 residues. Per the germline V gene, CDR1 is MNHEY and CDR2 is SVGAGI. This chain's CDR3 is CASHRMQGGYTF. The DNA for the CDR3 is TGTGCCTCCCATCGGATGCAGGGCGGCTACACCTTC.

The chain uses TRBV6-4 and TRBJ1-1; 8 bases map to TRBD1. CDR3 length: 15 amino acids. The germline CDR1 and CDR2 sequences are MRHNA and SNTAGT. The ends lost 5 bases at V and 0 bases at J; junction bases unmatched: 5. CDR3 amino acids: CASSRWDRLNTEAFF. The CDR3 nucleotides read TGTGCCAGCAGTCGTTGGGACAGGTTGAACACTGAAGCTTTCTTT.

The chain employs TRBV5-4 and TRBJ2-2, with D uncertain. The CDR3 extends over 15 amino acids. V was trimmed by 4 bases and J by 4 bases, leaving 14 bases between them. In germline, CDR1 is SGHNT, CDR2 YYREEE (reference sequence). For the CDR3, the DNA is TGTGCCAGCAGCCCAAAGTTAGTGAGCACCGGGGAGCTGTTTTTT. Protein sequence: CASSPKLVSTGELFF.

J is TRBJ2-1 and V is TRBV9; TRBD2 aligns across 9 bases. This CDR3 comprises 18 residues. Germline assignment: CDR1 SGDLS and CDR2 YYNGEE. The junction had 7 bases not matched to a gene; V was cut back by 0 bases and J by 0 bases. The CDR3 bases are TGTGCCAGCAGCGTAGCGCTAGCGGGGAGGAGCTCCTACAATGAGCAGTTCTTC. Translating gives CASSVALAGRSSYNEQFF.

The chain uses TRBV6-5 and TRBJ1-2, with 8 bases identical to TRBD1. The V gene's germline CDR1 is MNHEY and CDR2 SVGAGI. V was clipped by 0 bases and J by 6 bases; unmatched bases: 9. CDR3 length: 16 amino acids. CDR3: CASSYSPGQGGNGYTF. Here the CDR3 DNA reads TGTGCCAGCAGTTACTCACCTGGACAGGGAGGTAATGGCTACACCTTC.

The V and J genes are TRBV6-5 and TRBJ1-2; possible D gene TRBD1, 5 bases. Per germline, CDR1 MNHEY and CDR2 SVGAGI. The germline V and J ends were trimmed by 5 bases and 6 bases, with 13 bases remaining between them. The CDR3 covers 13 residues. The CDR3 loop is CASSQPGRNGYTF. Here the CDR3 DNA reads TGTGCCAGCAGTCAGCCGGGACGGAATGGCTACACCTTC.

The CDR3 DNA reads TGTGCCAGCAGCTTAACGAGCACTGAAGCTTTCTTT. As protein: CASSLTSTEAFF. The chain employs TRBV7-8 and TRBJ1-1; D not certain. Trimming took 2 bases from V and 4 from J, leaving 5 bases between them. Germline CDR1 SGHVS, CDR2 FQNEAQ. The CDR3 has 12 residues.

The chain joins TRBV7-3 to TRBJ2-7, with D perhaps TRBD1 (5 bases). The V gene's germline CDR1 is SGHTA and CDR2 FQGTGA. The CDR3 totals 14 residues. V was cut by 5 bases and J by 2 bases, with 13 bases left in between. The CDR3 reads CASSLRSGTYEQYF. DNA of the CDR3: TGTGCCAGCAGCCTACGCTCAGGGACCTACGAGCAGTACTTC.

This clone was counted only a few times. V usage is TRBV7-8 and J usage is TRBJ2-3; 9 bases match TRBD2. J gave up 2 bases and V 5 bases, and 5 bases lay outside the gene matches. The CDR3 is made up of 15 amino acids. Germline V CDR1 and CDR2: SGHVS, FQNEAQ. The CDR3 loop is CASSTLAGFTDTQYF. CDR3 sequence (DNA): TGTGCCAGCAGCACTCTAGCGGGGTTCACAGATACGCAGTATTTT. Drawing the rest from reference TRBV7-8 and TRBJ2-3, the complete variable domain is GAGVSQSPRYKVAKRGQDVALRCDPISGHVSLFWYQQALGQGPEFLTYFQNEAQLDKSGLPSDRFFAERPEGSVSTLKIQRTQQEDSAVYLCASSTLAGFTDTQYFGPGTRLTVL.

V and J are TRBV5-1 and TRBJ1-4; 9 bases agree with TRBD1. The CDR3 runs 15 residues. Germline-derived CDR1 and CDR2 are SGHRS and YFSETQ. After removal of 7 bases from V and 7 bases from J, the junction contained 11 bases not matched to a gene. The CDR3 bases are TGCGCCAGCGGGCAGACAGGGGGGTCTACTGAAAAACTGTTTTTT. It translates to CASGQTGGSTEKLFF.